This T cell receptor beta chain was retrieved from a study of T cell repertoires in cytomegalovirus infection. Points from the study as a whole: The cumulative frequency of public TCR beta families identified carriers of CMV plus the relevant HLA.

This clonotype was picked up a small number of times. The antigen remains unidentified. TCRdb re-called the reads with MiXCR, one entry per CDR3 protein. Here the sample spans hundreds of thousands of distinct CDR3 sequences, about 40% being singletons. J gave up 7 bases and V 4 bases, and 6 bases lay outside the gene matches. This CDR3 contains 15 residues. The germline V gene encodes CDR1 LNHDA and CDR2 SQIVND (reference sequence). Sequences were obtained from PBMCs. This receptor was taken from a human donor in good health (CMV status not recorded). Some clones in this sample may be carry-over from other donors' samples. This chain connects TRBV19 to TRBJ2-2; 10 nucleotides match TRBD1. As DNA, the CDR3 is TGTGCCAGTAGTACGCGCGGGACAGGGGACGGGGAGCTGTTTTTT. As protein: CASSTRGTGDGELFF.